This paragraph covers one TCR beta chain sequence. Its antigen is as yet unknown. The assay was immunoSEQ multiplex PCR, and TCRdb's table has in-frame clones only and misses some. The table has some 180,000 clones, roughly 86% seen once. These data belong to a study of cytomegalovirus exposure and HLA in healthy donors. Study as a whole: The approximately 120 validation repertoires used the same platform as the roughly 670 first-cohort repertoires, a later analysis reported.

Study conclusions and caveats: Rarity marked most TCR sequences, yet some public TCRs occurred in many donors. Altogether, 170 or so TCR beta chains were recorded as cytomegalovirus-associated. TCR clusters originating in the first cohort tended to co-occur in the 110 or so validation repertoires, according to a later analysis.

CDR1 and CDR2 (germline): MNHEY, SMNVEV (reference sequence). With 1 base removed from V and 3 bases from J, the gap between germline ends came to 12 bases. The CDR3 sequence is 15 residues long. The chain has TRBV27 and TRBJ1-1; D is unresolved. This receptor was obtained from a man aged 25-40 years in good health and CMV-seropositive. The sample comprised PBMCs. The chain's CDR3 is CASSLLTTTHTEAFF. Here the CDR3 DNA reads TGTGCCAGCAGTTTATTAACCACCACCCACACTGAAGCTTTCTTT.